This section outlines one T cell receptor beta chain sequence together with its context. The antigen is undetermined. The junction and the germline gene differ at one end; a read error may be behind it. Looked up from germline, CDR1 is SGHTA and CDR2 is FQGTGA. The CDR3 spans 13 residues. Libraries were prepared by immunoSEQ multiplex PCR; TCRdb keeps only in-frame clonotypes and omits some of them. The sample has around 45,000 clones, more than 75% seen once. The data belong to a study of OX40 agonist ivuxolimab in advanced cancers. Findings of the study overall: CD4+ and CD8+ T cells in blood underwent clonal expansion by week 6 at 0.1 to 3.0 mg/kg.

Exclusion applied to patients with autoimmune disease history or systemic immunosuppression. Source: CD4+ or CD8+ T cells sorted from blood, taken in a trial of the OX40 agonist ivuxolimab. The receptor was derived from an adult with an advanced solid tumor such as melanoma, head and neck, liver or kidney cancer. This rearrangement joins TRBV7-3 to TRBJ1-1; a weak D match, TRBD1 (6 bases). This CDR3 reads CANSLIGGTEAFF. Here the CDR3 DNA reads TGTGCCAACAGCTTAATAGGGGGCACTGAAGCTTTCTTT.